Below are 16 T cell receptor beta chains sequenced from a single sample in a study of regulatory T cells in long-lasting Graves disease. Both iRepertoire HTBI primers and Arm-PCR of CDR3 regions were used to build the TCR beta libraries. MiXCR was run by TCRdb on the multiplex PCR reads, yielding one entry per CDR3 protein. The sample shows roughly 510,000 distinct CDR3 sequences, around 16% of them seen only once. Time point here: newly diagnosed GD, antithyroid drugs for less than 3 months. PBMCs were the source of the RNA used for TCR sequencing. The same sample was also studied in work on T cells in Graves' hyperthyroidism and ophthalmopathy.

The sample consisted of peripheral blood mononuclear cells (PBMCs), taken at new diagnosis, from a patient treated with antithyroid drugs. All receptors derive from a man younger than 30 with Graves disease.

This clonotype was detected only a few times. The rearrangement links TRBV19 to TRBJ2-7; 9 bases match TRBD2. V shed 9 bases, J shed 1 base, and the junction held 7 bases outside the gene matches. Germline CDR1 LNHDA, CDR2 SQIVND (reference sequence). There are 14 residues in the CDR3. In DNA form, the CDR3 reads TGTGCCAGCGGCCGGACTAGCGATTCCTACGAGCAGTACTTC. Its translation: CASGRTSDSYEQYF.

V usage is TRBV19 and J usage is TRBJ1-4; no firm D call. The germline gives CDR1 LNHDA, CDR2 SQIVND (reference sequence). V lost 5 bases and J 0 bases, leaving 7 bases between the germline ends. CDR3 length: 14 amino acids. DNA of the CDR3: TGTGCCAGTAGTGGGCCGCCAACTAATGAAAAACTGTTTTTT. Its translation: CASSGPPTNEKLFF.

This clonotype was counted only a few times. This chain uses TRBV7-3 with TRBJ2-3; 8 bases map to TRBD2. The V gene end was trimmed by 0 bases and the J gene end by 6 bases; junction bases not matched to a gene: 5. The CDR3 is made up of 15 amino acids. CDR1 is SGHTA and CDR2 is FQGTGA in the germline V gene. The DNA of the CDR3 is TGTGCCAGCAGCTTAACAGGGACTAGTAGTGATACGCAGTATTTT. Amino acid sequence: CASSLTGTSSDTQYF.

In this sample, this clonotype turned up a few times. The V call is TRBV9, the J call TRBJ1-1; no firm D call. CDR1 is SGDLS and CDR2 is YYNGEE in the germline V gene. The CDR3 is 13 amino acids. Trimming cost V 4 bases and J 7 bases, with 14 bases left between them. The CDR3, as DNA: TGTGCCAGCAGCCGCACAGTAAATAGTGAAGCTTTCTTT. It encodes CASSRTVNSEAFF.

This clonotype was picked up one time. The chain links TRBV6-1 to TRBJ2-2, with a weak D call TRBD1 (5 bases). The germline V gene has CDR1 MNHNS and CDR2 SASEGT. Trimming left V 10 bases short and J 6 bases short, with 15 bases between. The CDR3 sequence is 13 residues long. CDR3 sequence (DNA): TGTGCCACCCATCAAGGGGATGCCGGGGAGCTGTTTTTT. Its protein product is CATHQGDAGELFF.

The V call is TRBV11-2, the J call TRBJ2-5, with 8 bases fitting TRBD2. Trimming cost V 5 bases and J 6 bases; bases outside gene matches: 14. The CDR3 runs 16 residues. CDR1 SGHAT and CDR2 FQNNGV come from the germline V gene. The chain's CDR3 is CASSPPSSGSAKTQYF. In DNA form, the CDR3 reads TGTGCCAGCAGCCCCCCATCGAGCGGGAGTGCGAAGACCCAGTACTTC.

In the case of this clonotype: A junction boundary mismatches the germline segment, possibly from a read error. The rearrangement links TRBV15 to TRBJ1-3, with unresolved D. This CDR3 is built from 15 residues. Germline CDR1 and CDR2: LNHNV and YYDKDF (reference sequence). The CDR3 DNA reads as TGTGCCGCCAGCAGACGGGCACTCTCTGGAAACACCATATATTTT. The encoded protein is CAASRRALSGNTIYF.

The chain has TRBV5-1 and TRBJ2-7, with D maybe TRBD1 (6 bases). Germline V gives CDR1 SGHRS, CDR2 YFSETQ. V shed 4 bases and J shed 1 base, with 18 bases lying between them. The CDR3 length is 16 residues. The CDR3 region is CASSPIPTGMSYEQYF. In DNA form, the CDR3 reads TGCGCCAGCAGCCCAATTCCGACAGGAATGTCCTACGAGCAGTACTTC.

This clonotype was counted at least ten times. The chain recombines TRBV6-5 with TRBJ2-1; tentatively, D is TRBD2 (6 bases). The CDR3 consists of 18 residues. Trimming left V 0 bases short and J 5 bases short, with 20 bases between. CDR1 is MNHEY and CDR2 is SVGAGI in the germline V gene. CDR3 sequence reads: CASSYSSGLLRRDNEQFF. Here the CDR3 DNA reads TGTGCCAGCAGTTACTCCAGTGGACTGTTAAGGAGGGACAATGAGCAGTTCTTC.

This clonotype has more than one count but fewer than ten. The chain links TRBV15 to TRBJ2-1; TRBD2 matches 7 bases. This CDR3 comprises 15 residues. The V gene's germline CDR1 is LNHNV and CDR2 YYDKDF (reference sequence). V lost 1 base and J lost 6; bases outside the gene matches: 6. The CDR3: CATSRGGRVPNEQFF. The DNA of the CDR3 is TGTGCCACCAGCAGAGGGGGGAGGGTCCCCAATGAGCAGTTCTTC.

In regard to this clonotype: The junction and the germline gene differ at one end; a read error may be behind it. The chain couples TRBV3-1 to TRBJ1-4; 8 nucleotides line up with TRBD1. Per germline, CDR1 LGHDT and CDR2 YNNKEL (reference sequence). The CDR3 has 16 amino acids. The CDR3 DNA reads TGTGCCAGCAGCCAGGCAGGGGGCAGCGGTAATGGAAAACTGTTTTTT. Translation: CASSQAGGSGNGKLFF.

This clonotype has ten or more counts. This chain uses TRBV7-2 with TRBJ2-1; the match to TRBD2 covers 14 bases. Germline values: CDR1 SGHTA, CDR2 FQGNSA. The CDR3 runs to 17 residues. V lost 5 bases to trimming and J lost 8 bases; unmatched junction nucleotides: 11. In nucleotides, the CDR3 is TGTGCCAGCAGCCAGACTAGCGGGAGGGCCTGGGGGGATGAGCAGTTCTTC. It codes for CASSQTSGRAWGDEQFF.

This clonotype was picked up many times. The genes are TRBV7-3 and TRBJ2-1; D not resolved. CDR1 is SGHTA and CDR2 is FQGTGA in the germline V gene. Trimming shortened V by 5 bases and J by 2 bases, and 10 bases separated the two germline ends. The CDR3 length is 14 residues. This CDR3 reads CASSADVTYNEQFF. CDR3 DNA sequence: TGTGCCAGCAGCGCGGACGTCACCTACAATGAGCAGTTCTTC.

This clonotype has at least ten counts. V gene TRBV20-1 combines with J gene TRBJ2-7; a possible D gene is TRBD1 (6 bases). Germline V gene sequence: CDR1 DFQATT, CDR2 SNEGSKA (reference sequence). The CDR3 is 13 amino acids. In DNA, the CDR3 is TGCAGCGTATCCGGGACAAGACCATACGAGCAGTACTTC. Amino acids: CSVSGTRPYEQYF.

This clonotype was observed a handful of times. The genes are TRBV19 and TRBJ1-1, with unresolved D. V shed 7 bases and J shed 7 bases, with 10 bases lying between them. Looked up from germline, CDR1 is LNHDA and CDR2 is SQIVND (reference sequence). The length of the CDR3 is 11 residues. The CDR3, as DNA: TGTGCCAGTAAGGCTACAGTTGAAGCTTTCTTT. It yields the protein CASKATVEAFF. Supplemented by reference TRBV19 and TRBJ1-1, the full variable domain reads DGGITQSPKYLFRKEGQNVTLSCEQNLNHDAMYWYRQDPGQGLRLIYYSQIVNDFQKGDIAEGYSVSREKKESFPLTVTSAQKNPTAFYLCASKATVEAFFGQGTRLTVV.

This clonotype was counted between two and nine times. The chain carries TRBV30 and TRBJ2-3, with 15 bases identical to TRBD2. The junction had 3 bases not matched to a gene; V was cut back by 8 bases and J by 3 bases. Germline V gene data show CDR1 as GTSNPN and CDR2 as SVGIG (reference sequence). There are 14 residues in the CDR3. CDR3 nucleotides: TGTGCCAGCGGACTAGCGGGAGGGACAGATACGCAGTATTTT. This gives the protein CASGLAGGTDTQYF.